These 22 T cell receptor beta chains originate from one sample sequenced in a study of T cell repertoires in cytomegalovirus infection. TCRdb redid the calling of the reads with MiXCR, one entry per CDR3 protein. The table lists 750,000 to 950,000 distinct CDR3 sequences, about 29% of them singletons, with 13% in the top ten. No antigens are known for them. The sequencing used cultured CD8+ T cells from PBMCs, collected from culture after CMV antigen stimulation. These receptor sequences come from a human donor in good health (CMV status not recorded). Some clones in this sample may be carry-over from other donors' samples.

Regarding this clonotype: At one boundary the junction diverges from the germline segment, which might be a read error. CDR3 in amino acids: CATSDLRGQRRF. As DNA, the CDR3 is TGTGCTACCAGTGATTTAAGGGGACAGCGGCGCTTC. The chain recombines TRBV24-1 with TRBJ1-2; TRBD1 agrees at 7 bases. The germline CDR1 and CDR2 sequences are KGHDR and SFDVKD. This CDR3 is built from 12 residues.

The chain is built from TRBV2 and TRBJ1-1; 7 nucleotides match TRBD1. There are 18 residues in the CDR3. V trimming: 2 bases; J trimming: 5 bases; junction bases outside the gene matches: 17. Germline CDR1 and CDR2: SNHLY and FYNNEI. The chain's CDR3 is CASSETVRGFSLGTEAFF. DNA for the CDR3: TGTGCCAGCAGTGAAACGGTCAGGGGGTTTAGTTTGGGAACTGAAGCTTTCTTT.

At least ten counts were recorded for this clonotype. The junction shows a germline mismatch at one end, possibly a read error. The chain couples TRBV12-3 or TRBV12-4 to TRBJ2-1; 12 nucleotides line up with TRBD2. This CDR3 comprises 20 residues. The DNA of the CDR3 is TGTGCCAGCAGTGCCCCTTCTAGCGGGGGGGCAAGGGGATCCTCCAATGAGCAGTTCTTC. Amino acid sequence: CASSAPSSGGARGSSNEQFF.

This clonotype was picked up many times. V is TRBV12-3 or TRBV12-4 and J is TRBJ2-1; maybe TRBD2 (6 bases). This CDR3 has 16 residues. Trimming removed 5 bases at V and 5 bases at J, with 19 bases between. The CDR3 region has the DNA TGTGCCAGCAGTGCCTTCTCCGGGGGAGAAAACAATGAGCAGTTCTTC. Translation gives CASSAFSGGENNEQFF.

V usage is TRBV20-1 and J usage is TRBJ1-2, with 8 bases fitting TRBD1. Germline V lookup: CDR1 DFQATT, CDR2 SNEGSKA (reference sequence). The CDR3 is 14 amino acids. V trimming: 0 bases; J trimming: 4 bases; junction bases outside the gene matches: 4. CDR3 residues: CSAREWTGTYGYTF. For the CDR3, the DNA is TGCAGTGCTAGAGAATGGACAGGGACCTATGGCTACACCTTC.

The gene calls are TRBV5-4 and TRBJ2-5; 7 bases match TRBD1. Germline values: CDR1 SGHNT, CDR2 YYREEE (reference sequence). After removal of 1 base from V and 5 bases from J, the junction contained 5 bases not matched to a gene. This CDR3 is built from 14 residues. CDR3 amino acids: CASSLSTGPETQYF. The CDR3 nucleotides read TGTGCCAGCAGCTTGTCGACAGGGCCCGAGACCCAGTACTTC. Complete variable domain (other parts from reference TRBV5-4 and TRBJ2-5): ETGVTQSPTHLIKTRGQQVTLRCSSQSGHNTVSWYQQALGQGPQFIFQYYREEENGRGNFPPRFSGLQFPNYSSELNVNALELDDSALYLCASSLSTGPETQYFGPGTRLLVL.

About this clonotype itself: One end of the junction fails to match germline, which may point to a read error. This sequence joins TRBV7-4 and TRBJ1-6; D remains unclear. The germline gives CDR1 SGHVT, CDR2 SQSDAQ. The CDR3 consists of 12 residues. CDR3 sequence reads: CVSSNNNSPLHF. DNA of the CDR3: TGTGTCAGCTCGAATAATAATTCACCCCTCCACTTT.

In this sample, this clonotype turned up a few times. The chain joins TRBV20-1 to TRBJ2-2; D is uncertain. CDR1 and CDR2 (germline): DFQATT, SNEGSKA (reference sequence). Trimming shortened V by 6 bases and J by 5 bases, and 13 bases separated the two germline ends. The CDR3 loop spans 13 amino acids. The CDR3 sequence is CSAEDGQTGELFF. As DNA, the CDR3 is TGCAGTGCCGAGGACGGCCAAACCGGGGAGCTGTTTTTT.

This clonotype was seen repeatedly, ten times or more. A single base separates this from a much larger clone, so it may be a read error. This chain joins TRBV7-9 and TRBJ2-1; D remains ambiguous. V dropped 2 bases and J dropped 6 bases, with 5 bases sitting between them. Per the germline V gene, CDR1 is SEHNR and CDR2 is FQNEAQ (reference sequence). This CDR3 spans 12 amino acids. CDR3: CASSLKGNEQFF. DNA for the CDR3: TGTGCCAGCAGCTTAAAAGGCAATGAGCAGTTCTTC. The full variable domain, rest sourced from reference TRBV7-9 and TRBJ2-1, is DTGVSQNPRHKITKRGQNVTFRCDPISEHNRLYWYRQTLGQGPEFLTYFQNEAQLEKSRLLSDRFSAERPKGSFSTLEIQRTEQGDSAMYLCASSLKGNEQFFGPGTRLTVL.

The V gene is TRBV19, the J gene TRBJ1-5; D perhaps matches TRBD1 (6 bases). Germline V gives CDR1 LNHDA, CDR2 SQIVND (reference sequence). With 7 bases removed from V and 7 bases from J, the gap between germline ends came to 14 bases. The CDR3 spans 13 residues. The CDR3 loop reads CASTPGGSQPQHF. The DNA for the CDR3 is TGTGCCAGTACCCCGGGGGGCAGCCAGCCCCAGCATTTT.

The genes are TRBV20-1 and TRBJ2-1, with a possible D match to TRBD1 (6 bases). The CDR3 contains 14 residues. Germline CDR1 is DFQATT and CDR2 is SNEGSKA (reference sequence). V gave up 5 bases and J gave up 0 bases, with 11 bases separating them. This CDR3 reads CSAAGTSSYNEQFF. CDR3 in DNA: TGCAGTGCTGCCGGGACAAGCTCCTACAATGAGCAGTTCTTC.

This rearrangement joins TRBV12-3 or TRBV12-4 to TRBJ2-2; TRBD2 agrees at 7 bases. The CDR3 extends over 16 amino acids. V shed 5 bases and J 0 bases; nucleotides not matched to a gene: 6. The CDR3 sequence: CASSLPGLPNTGELFF. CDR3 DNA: TGTGCCAGCAGTCTACCGGGACTACCGAACACCGGGGAGCTGTTTTTT.

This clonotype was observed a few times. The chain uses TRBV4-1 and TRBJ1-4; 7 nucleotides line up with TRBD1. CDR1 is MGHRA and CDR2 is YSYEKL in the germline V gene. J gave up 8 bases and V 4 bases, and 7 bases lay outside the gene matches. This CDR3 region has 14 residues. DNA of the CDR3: TGCGCCAGCAGCCTTAGGGGGCGAAAAGAAAAACTGTTTTTT. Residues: CASSLRGRKEKLFF.

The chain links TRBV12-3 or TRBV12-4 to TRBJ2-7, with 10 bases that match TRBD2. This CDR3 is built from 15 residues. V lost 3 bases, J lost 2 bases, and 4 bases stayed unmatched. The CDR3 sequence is CASSFQLAGTYEQYF. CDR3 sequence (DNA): TGTGCCAGCAGTTTTCAACTAGCGGGGACCTACGAGCAGTACTTC.

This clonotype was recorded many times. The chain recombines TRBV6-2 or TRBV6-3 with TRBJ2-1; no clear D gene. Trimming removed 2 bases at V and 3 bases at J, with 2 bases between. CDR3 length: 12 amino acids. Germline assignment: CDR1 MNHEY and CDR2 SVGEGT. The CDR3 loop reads CASSYLYNEQFF. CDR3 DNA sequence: TGTGCCAGCAGTTACCTCTACAATGAGCAGTTCTTC.

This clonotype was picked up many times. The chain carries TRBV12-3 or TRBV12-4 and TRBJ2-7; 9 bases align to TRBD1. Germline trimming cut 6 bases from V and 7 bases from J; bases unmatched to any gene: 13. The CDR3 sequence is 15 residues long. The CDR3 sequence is CASSPGTGFGWEQYF. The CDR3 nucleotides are TGTGCCAGCAGCCCTGGGACAGGGTTTGGTTGGGAGCAGTACTTC.

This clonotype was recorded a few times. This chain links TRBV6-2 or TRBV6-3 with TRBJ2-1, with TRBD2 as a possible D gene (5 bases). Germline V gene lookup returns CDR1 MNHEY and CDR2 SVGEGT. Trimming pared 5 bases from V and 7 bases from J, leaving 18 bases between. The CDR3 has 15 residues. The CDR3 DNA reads TGTGCCAGCAGTCGCCCTGTTGGAAGGGAGAATGAGCAGTTCTTC. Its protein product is CASSRPVGRENEQFF.

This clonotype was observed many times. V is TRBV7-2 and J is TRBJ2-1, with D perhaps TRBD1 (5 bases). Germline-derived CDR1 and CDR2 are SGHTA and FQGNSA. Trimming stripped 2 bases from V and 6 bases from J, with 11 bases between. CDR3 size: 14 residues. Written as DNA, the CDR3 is TGTGCCAGCAGCTTAAGACAGCTGATCAATGAGCAGTTCTTC. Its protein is CASSLRQLINEQFF.

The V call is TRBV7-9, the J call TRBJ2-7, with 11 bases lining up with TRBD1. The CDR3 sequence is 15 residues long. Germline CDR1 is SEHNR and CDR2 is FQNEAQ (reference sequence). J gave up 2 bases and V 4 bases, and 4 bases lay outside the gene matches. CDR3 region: CASSSLDRGPYEQYF. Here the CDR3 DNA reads TGTGCCAGCAGCTCTCTGGACAGGGGGCCCTACGAGCAGTACTTC.

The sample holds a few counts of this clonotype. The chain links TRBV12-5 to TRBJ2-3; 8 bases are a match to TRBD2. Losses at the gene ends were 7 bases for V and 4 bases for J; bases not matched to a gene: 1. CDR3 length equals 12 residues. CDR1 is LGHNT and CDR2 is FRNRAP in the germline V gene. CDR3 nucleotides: TGTGCTAGTGCGGGGGGGGCAGATACGCAGTATTTT. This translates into CASAGGADTQYF.

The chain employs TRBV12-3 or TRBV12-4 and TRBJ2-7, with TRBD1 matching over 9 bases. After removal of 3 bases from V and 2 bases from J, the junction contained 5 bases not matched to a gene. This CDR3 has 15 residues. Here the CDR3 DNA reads TGTGCCAGCAGTTTCAGGACAGGGGATACCTACGAGCAGTACTTC. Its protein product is CASSFRTGDTYEQYF.

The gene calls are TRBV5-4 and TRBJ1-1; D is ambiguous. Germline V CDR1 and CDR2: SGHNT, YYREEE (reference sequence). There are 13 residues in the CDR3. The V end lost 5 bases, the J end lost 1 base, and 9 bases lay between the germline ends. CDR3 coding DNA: TGTGCCAGCAGGTCGACCGCGAACACTGAAGCTTTCTTT. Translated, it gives CASRSTANTEAFF.